Presented here are 20 T cell receptor beta chains from one specimen sequenced in a study of OX40 agonist ivuxolimab in advanced cancers. The assay was immunoSEQ multiplex PCR, and TCRdb's table has in-frame clones only and misses some. The repertoire has about 50,000 clones, approximately 79% of them found once; the top ten carry under 3%. The sequences come from CD4+ or CD8+ T cells sorted from blood, collected in a trial of the OX40 agonist ivuxolimab. The receptors were gathered from an adult with an advanced solid tumor such as melanoma, head and neck, liver or kidney cancer.

This clone was seen a single time. This chain links TRBV5-1 with TRBJ2-1; 8 bases align to TRBD2. The CDR3 length is 16 residues. CDR1 and CDR2 from the germline V gene are SGHRS and YFSETQ. With V trimmed by 4 bases and J by 4 bases, 10 bases remained unmatched. CDR3 loop: CASSGGVAGLYNEQFF. For the CDR3, the DNA is TGCGCCAGCAGCGGCGGGGTAGCGGGACTTTACAATGAGCAGTTCTTC.

The V call is TRBV6-1, the J call TRBJ2-1; possibly TRBD1 or TRBD2 for D (6 bases each). V lost 3 bases and J lost 2, with 11 bases in between. The CDR3 runs 15 residues. Germline CDR1 reads MNHNS; CDR2 reads SASEGT. In nucleotides, the CDR3 is TGTGCCAGCAGTGATTTGAGGGGGGCCTACAATGAGCAGTTCTTC. Its translation: CASSDLRGAYNEQFF.

V gene TRBV19 combines with J gene TRBJ2-1; 7 nucleotides align to TRBD2. The V and J ends lost 3 bases and 7 bases, in that order; junction bases with no gene match: 3. Germline assignment: CDR1 LNHDA and CDR2 SQIVND (reference sequence). The CDR3 length is 13 residues. The CDR3 DNA sequence: TGTGCCAGTAGTATCGGCGGGAGAAATGAGCAGTTCTTC. Residues: CASSIGGRNEQFF.

The DNA for the CDR3 is TGTGCCAGCTCACAGGGACAGGGTAAAGAGACCCAGTACTTC. Translation gives CASSQGQGKETQYF. The J gene is TRBJ2-5, the V gene TRBV18; 9 bases map to TRBD1. This CDR3 contains 14 residues. V lost 4 bases and J lost 3; bases outside the gene matches: 3. The germline gives CDR1 KGHSH, CDR2 LQKENI.

V usage is TRBV28 and J usage is TRBJ1-2; D is ambiguous. Trimming cost V 1 base and J 5 bases, with 5 bases left between them. CDR1 and CDR2 from the germline V gene are MDHEN and SYDVKM. The CDR3 is 12 amino acids. In DNA form, the CDR3 reads TGTGCCAGCAGTTTATCTCAATATGGCTACACCTTC. Its translation: CASSLSQYGYTF.

The chain links TRBV4-2 to TRBJ1-1; D perhaps matches TRBD1 (6 bases). V was clipped by 4 bases and J by 0 bases, with 9 bases between them. In germline, CDR1 is LGHNA, CDR2 YNFKEQ. CDR3 length equals 14 residues. The CDR3 here is CASSPGAMNTEAFF. The CDR3, as DNA: TGTGCCAGCAGCCCAGGGGCCATGAACACTGAAGCTTTCTTT.

This clone turned up a few times. The rearrangement joins TRBV19 to TRBJ2-6; 10 positions agree with TRBD1. Germline CDR1 reads LNHDA; CDR2 reads SQIVND (reference sequence). The CDR3 is made up of 17 amino acids. Losses at the gene ends were 4 bases for V and 0 bases for J; bases not matched to a gene: 3. The DNA for the CDR3 is TGTGCCAGTAGTACTAGACAGGGGGCCTCTGGGGCCAACGTCCTGACTTTC. Its protein product is CASSTRQGASGANVLTF.

V is TRBV4-3 and J is TRBJ2-1; D might be TRBD2 (7 bases). The CDR3 contains 17 residues. Germline V gene sequence: CDR1 LGHNA, CDR2 YSLEER. Deletions cut 0 bases from V and 7 bases from J, with 19 bases between. This CDR3 is CASSQDRGGGLWNEQFF. CDR3 bases: TGCGCCAGCAGCCAAGACCGAGGCGGGGGCTTGTGGAATGAGCAGTTCTTC.

The rearrangement joins TRBV7-8 to TRBJ2-4; D possibly corresponds to TRBD1 (6 bases). The V end was cut by 5 bases, the J end by 8 bases, with 16 bases between. Germline loops: CDR1 SGHVS, CDR2 FQNEAQ. This CDR3 region has 14 residues. CDR3 residues: CASSRTGFVDIQYF. The CDR3 DNA reads as TGTGCCAGCAGCAGAACAGGGTTTGTGGACATTCAGTACTTC. The full variable domain, completed using reference TRBV7-8 and TRBJ2-4, is GAGVSQSPRYKVAKRGQDVALRCDPISGHVSLFWYQQALGQGPEFLTYFQNEAQLDKSGLPSDRFFAERPEGSVSTLKIQRTQQEDSAVYLCASSRTGFVDIQYFGAGTRLSVL.

The rearrangement uses TRBV11-2 and TRBJ1-1; weak D call: TRBD1 (5 bases). CDR1 SGHAT and CDR2 FQNNGV come from the germline V gene. The CDR3 contains 15 residues. The V end was cut by 1 base, the J end by 4 bases, with 13 bases between. The CDR3 loop reads CASSLGGLGGTEAFF. The CDR3 DNA follows: TGTGCCAGCAGCTTAGGGGGCCTCGGGGGCACTGAAGCTTTCTTT.

This chain links TRBV6-5 with TRBJ1-5; D is undetermined. V dropped 8 bases and J dropped 0 bases, with 5 bases sitting between them. Germline CDR1 reads MNHEY; CDR2 reads SVGAGI. CDR3 length: 12 residues. The CDR3 DNA reads as TGTGCCAGCGGGAATAGCAATCAGCCCCAGCATTTT. Protein: CASGNSNQPQHF.

The V call is TRBV30, the J call TRBJ1-3, with unresolved D. The CDR3 is made up of 13 amino acids. Germline V lookup: CDR1 GTSNPN, CDR2 SVGIG (reference sequence). V lost 7 bases and J 0 bases, leaving 10 bases between the germline ends. In DNA form, the CDR3 reads TGTGCCTTTCCCATAGGCTCTGGAAACACCATATATTTT. Its translation: CAFPIGSGNTIYF.

The V and J genes are TRBV7-2 and TRBJ2-5; 12 nucleotides match TRBD1. CDR1 is SGHTA and CDR2 is FQGNSA in the germline V gene. CDR3 length: 15 amino acids. V shed 4 bases, J shed 6 bases, and the junction held 6 bases outside the gene matches. DNA for the CDR3: TGTGCCAGCAGCTCGGGGACAGGGGGCGCGAAGACCCAGTACTTC. Protein product: CASSSGTGGAKTQYF.

The rearrangement joins TRBV11-1 to TRBJ1-2; no clear D. There are 15 residues in the CDR3. Trimming removed 1 base at V and 6 bases at J, with 15 bases between. Germline V lookup: CDR1 SGHAT, CDR2 FQDESV (reference sequence). DNA of the CDR3: TGTGCCAGCAGCTTAGAGATTCCGGGAATCCATGGCTACACCTTC. Residues: CASSLEIPGIHGYTF.

This clone was seen only a few times. The rearrangement links TRBV5-8 to TRBJ1-6, with unresolved D. The CDR3 is 17 amino acids. The V gene's germline CDR1 is SGHTS and CDR2 YDEGEE. V was shortened by 5 bases and J by 5 bases, with 20 bases between the two germline ends. The CDR3 nucleotides are TGTGCCAGCAGTCCTGAAGGCGCTCATCCTAATAATTCACCCCTCCACTTT. This gives the protein CASSPEGAHPNNSPLHF.

V usage is TRBV21-1 and J usage is TRBJ2-5; the table's D call, TRBD1, was not checked against the DNA. TRBV21-1 is given as a pseudogene. The CDR3 totals 16 residues. CDR3 region: CASSKWGQGLRETQYF. The CDR3 DNA is TGTGCCAGCAGCAAATGGGGACAGGGGCTGAGGGAGACCCAGTACTTC.

This chain connects TRBV7-2 to TRBJ1-5; 8 nucleotides match TRBD1. V lost 1 base and J lost 6; bases outside the gene matches: 5. Germline loops: CDR1 SGHTA, CDR2 FQGNSA. This CDR3 has 15 residues. The DNA of the CDR3 is TGTGCCAGCAGCTTAGGGACAGGGCGCAGTCAGCCCCAGCATTTT. Translated: CASSLGTGRSQPQHF.

With regard to this clone: Germline and junction disagree at one end, which may indicate a read error. This sequence joins TRBV7-3 and TRBJ1-1; 9 bases are shared with TRBD1. The CDR3 sequence is 14 residues long. Germline values: CDR1 SGHTA, CDR2 FQGTGA. CDR3 region: CASSPGTGNAEAFF. In DNA, the CDR3 is TGTGCCAGCAGCCCTGGGACAGGGAACGCTGAAGCTTTCTTT.

The V call is TRBV7-9, the J call TRBJ2-3; no firm D call. CDR1 and CDR2 from the germline V gene are SEHNR and FQNEAQ (reference sequence). The CDR3 loop spans 12 amino acids. The V and J ends lost 4 bases and 7 bases respectively, with 9 bases between them. The CDR3, as DNA: TGTGCCAGCAGCTCCGGTCAATATACGCAGTATTTT. Residues: CASSSGQYTQYF.

This chain connects TRBV4-3 to TRBJ1-6, with no clear D. Trimming cost V 0 bases and J 3 bases, with 9 bases left between them. The germline V gene encodes CDR1 LGHNA and CDR2 YSLEER. The CDR3 is made up of 16 amino acids. The CDR3 is CASSQDPQSYNSPLHF. In DNA, the CDR3 is TGCGCCAGCAGCCAAGATCCGCAGAGCTATAATTCACCCCTCCACTTT.